The 21 T cell receptor beta chains reported below all come from one sample, sequenced in a study of response to subunit inactivated influenza vaccine. TCRdb itself ran the RT-PCR reads through MiXCR, one entry per CDR3 protein. The top ten hold about a tenth of the sample, which has 250,000 to 350,000 distinct CDR3 sequences, about 20% seen once. Sequencing used PBMCs from blood, obtained around 22 months after vaccination. Source of these receptors: a man aged 45 to 75 who received an inactivated influenza vaccine.

This sequence joins TRBV15 and TRBJ2-5; the D gene is possibly TRBD1 (7 bases). Germline V gene data show CDR1 as LNHNV and CDR2 as YYDKDF (reference sequence). CDR3 length: 14 residues. V shed 4 bases and J shed 1 base, with 10 bases lying between them. The chain's CDR3 is CATSNRGGQETQYF. The CDR3 region has the DNA TGTGCCACCAGCAACAGGGGAGGCCAAGAGACCCAGTACTTC.

The sample holds many counts of this clonotype. The V gene is TRBV4-3, the J gene TRBJ1-6; TRBD1 matches 10 bases. The V gene end was trimmed by 3 bases and the J gene end by 8 bases; junction bases not matched to a gene: 4. This CDR3 region has 15 residues. Germline V gives CDR1 LGHNA, CDR2 YSLEER. CDR3: CASSQTGTGDSPLHF. DNA of the CDR3: TGCGCCAGCAGCCAGACCGGGACAGGGGATTCACCCCTCCACTTT.

This clonotype appeared a few times. The gene calls are TRBV4-3 and TRBJ1-6; D gene ambiguous. Trimming cost V 3 bases and J 7 bases, with 16 bases left between them. Germline V gene lookup returns CDR1 LGHNA and CDR2 YSLEER. The CDR3 consists of 16 residues. The CDR3 is CASSQYTVRGNSPLHF. In DNA, the CDR3 is TGCGCCAGCAGCCAGTATACAGTCCGAGGGAATTCACCCCTCCACTTT.

To note about this clonotype: One end of the junction varies from germline; a read error may be responsible. V gene TRBV29-1 combines with J gene TRBJ2-1; TRBD2 matches at 13 bases. The germline gives CDR1 SQVTM, CDR2 ANQGSEA. This CDR3 comprises 17 residues. CDR3 region: CGVELAGGLNPYNEQFF. The CDR3 nucleotides are TGCGGCGTTGAACTAGCGGGGGGGCTAAACCCCTACAATGAGCAGTTCTTC.

This clonotype has just a few counts. J is TRBJ2-3 and V is TRBV10-1, with 8 nucleotides matching TRBD1. Germline V lookup: CDR1 WNHNN, CDR2 SYGVQD (reference sequence). CDR3 length equals 15 residues. Trimming cost V 6 bases and J 6 bases; bases outside gene matches: 11. The CDR3 nucleotides are TGCGCCAGCAGCCTCCCCGGGACAGGAAGGGATACGCAGTATTTT. Translation: CASSLPGTGRDTQYF.

The chain uses TRBV2 and TRBJ2-7; 7 bases are shared with TRBD1. Germline CDR1 reads SNHLY; CDR2 reads FYNNEI. The CDR3 length is 14 residues. Trimming took 6 bases from V and 3 from J; bases not matched to a gene: 8. The CDR3 sequence is CASSETGISYEQYF. The CDR3 DNA sequence: TGTGCCAGCAGCGAGACAGGGATAAGCTACGAGCAGTACTTC. The full variable domain, completed using reference TRBV2 and TRBJ2-7, is EPEVTQTPSHQVTQMGQEVILRCVPISNHLYFYWYRQILGQKVEFLVSFYNNEISEKSEIFDDQFSVERPDGSNFTLKIRSTKLEDSAMYFCASSETGISYEQYFGPGTRLTVT.

This clonotype was counted many times. V is TRBV18 and J is TRBJ1-5, with D maybe TRBD1 (5 bases). This CDR3 region has 13 residues. Germline CDR1 and CDR2: KGHSH and LQKENI. V was trimmed by 6 bases and J by 7 bases, leaving 13 bases between them. The CDR3 sequence is CASSGGGGQPQHF. Written as DNA, the CDR3 is TGTGCCAGCTCTGGTGGGGGAGGGCAGCCCCAGCATTTT.

The table lists this clonotype with a few counts. The rearrangement links TRBV5-6 to TRBJ2-5, with a tentative D call TRBD1 (5 bases). CDR1 and CDR2 from the germline V gene are SGHDT and YYEEEE. CDR3 size: 14 residues. The V end lost 0 bases, the J end lost 4 bases, and 10 bases lay between the germline ends. CDR3 residues: CASSLGGFIETQYF. The CDR3 nucleotides are TGTGCCAGCAGCTTGGGGGGCTTCATAGAGACCCAGTACTTC.

There are a few counts of this clonotype. The CDR3 loop reads CASSARGSPNYGYTF. The CDR3 nucleotides are TGCGCCAGCAGCGCGCGCGGGTCCCCTAACTATGGCTACACCTTC. The gene calls are TRBV5-1 and TRBJ1-2; D uncertain. Per the germline V gene, CDR1 is SGHRS and CDR2 is YFSETQ. Trimming cost V 4 bases and J 0 bases, with 13 bases left between them. There are 15 residues in the CDR3.

J is TRBJ2-5 and V is TRBV29-1; a weak D match, TRBD1 (6 bases). V was shortened by 3 bases and J by 5 bases, with 13 bases between the two germline ends. The CDR3 runs to 13 residues. In germline, CDR1 is SQVTM, CDR2 ANQGSEA. CDR3: CSVDDRLGETQYF. Here the CDR3 DNA reads TGCAGCGTTGATGACAGGCTGGGGGAGACCCAGTACTTC.

This chain links TRBV10-3 with TRBJ1-5; no definite D call. CDR3 length equals 13 residues. Looked up from germline, CDR1 is ENHRY and CDR2 is SYGVKD. V dropped 11 bases and J dropped 6 bases, with 17 bases sitting between them. CDR3 protein: CASNVGSAQPQHF. CDR3 coding DNA: TGTGCCTCCAACGTCGGATCCGCTCAGCCCCAGCATTTT.

There are a few counts of this clonotype. This chain connects TRBV5-6 to TRBJ2-6; D call uncertain. This CDR3 is built from 18 residues. Trimming stripped 2 bases from V and 0 bases from J, with 15 bases between. CDR1 and CDR2 from the germline V gene are SGHDT and YYEEEE. The CDR3 here is CASSFKSSPISGANVLTF. In DNA form, the CDR3 reads TGTGCCAGCAGCTTTAAGAGTTCCCCTATCTCTGGGGCCAACGTCCTGACTTTC.

The chain has TRBV15 and TRBJ2-1; D is possibly TRBD2 (5 bases). The CDR3 spans 14 residues. Germline CDR1 LNHNV, CDR2 YYDKDF (reference sequence). Between the trimmed V and J ends, which lost 4 bases and 0 bases, there was a span of 7 bases. The CDR3 DNA is TGTGCCACCAGCATGGCGGGCTCCTACAATGAGCAGTTCTTC. This codes for CATSMAGSYNEQFF.

This clonotype was counted ten times or more. The chain employs TRBV11-3 and TRBJ2-1; 13 bases fit TRBD2. Trimming at V came to 5 bases and at J to 7 bases, leaving 14 bases not matched to a gene. The CDR3 is made up of 18 amino acids. Germline-derived CDR1 and CDR2 are SGHNT and YENEEA. This chain's CDR3 is CASSPGLAGEATRNEQFF. The CDR3 nucleotides are TGTGCCAGCAGCCCCGGACTAGCGGGAGAGGCTACTAGGAATGAGCAGTTCTTC.

This clonotype was observed a few times. CDR3 DNA: TGTGCCAGCAGCTGGGGACAGGGCCTATCCGAAGCTTTCTTT. It yields the protein CASSWGQGLSEAFF. The genes are TRBV5-6 and TRBJ1-1; TRBD1 matches 9 bases. V was pared by 3 bases and J by 8 bases, with 8 bases of the junction left unmatched. The CDR3 loop spans 14 amino acids. CDR1 and CDR2 (germline): SGHDT, YYEEEE.

The chain recombines TRBV9 with TRBJ1-4; D is possibly TRBD1 (6 bases). Trimming pared 0 bases from V and 5 bases from J, leaving 14 bases between. Germline CDR1 SGDLS, CDR2 YYNGEE. The CDR3 spans 16 residues. The CDR3 sequence: CASSVAWGRANEKLFF. The CDR3 region has the DNA TGTGCCAGCAGCGTAGCTTGGGGGCGCGCAAATGAAAAACTGTTTTTT.

This clonotype was counted ten times or more. The J gene is TRBJ1-5, the V gene TRBV6-1; TRBD1 is a possible D gene (5 bases). Trimming removed 6 bases from V and 3 bases from J, with 12 bases in between. This CDR3 region has 14 residues. The germline gives CDR1 MNHNS, CDR2 SASEGT. CDR3 nucleotides: TGTGCCAGCAGGCCACAAGGGGTCAATCAGCCCCAGCATTTT. Residues: CASRPQGVNQPQHF.

The genes are TRBV18 and TRBJ2-3, with a tentative D call TRBD2 (6 bases). Between the trimmed V and J ends, which lost 3 bases and 0 bases, there was a span of 10 bases. This CDR3 region has 15 residues. Germline CDR1 reads KGHSH; CDR2 reads LQKENI. The CDR3 reads CASSPGRGSTDTQYF. The CDR3 coding sequence is TGTGCCAGCTCACCGGGTCGGGGGAGCACAGATACGCAGTATTTT.

The chain uses TRBV5-5 and TRBJ2-1; 12 bases match TRBD2. The CDR3 sequence is 18 residues long. J was trimmed by 3 bases and V by 4 bases; bases with no gene match: 11. Per germline, CDR1 SGHKS and CDR2 YYEKEE (reference sequence). The CDR3 coding sequence is TGTGCCAGCAGCACTGATGGACTAGCGGGACTTGTCTACAATGAGCAGTTCTTC. Translating gives CASSTDGLAGLVYNEQFF.

The V and J genes are TRBV7-8 and TRBJ2-3; 14 bases map to TRBD2. The CDR3 is 18 residues long. The J segment lost 0 bases and the V segment lost 4 bases, leaving 6 bases of the junction unmatched. The germline gives CDR1 SGHVS, CDR2 FQNEAQ. CDR3 bases: TGTGCCAGCAGCTCGGGACTAGCGGGGGCCACTAGCACAGATACGCAGTATTTT. It encodes CASSSGLAGATSTDTQYF. The complete variable domain, with remaining parts taken from reference TRBV7-8 and TRBJ2-3, reads GAGVSQSPRYKVAKRGQDVALRCDPISGHVSLFWYQQALGQGPEFLTYFQNEAQLDKSGLPSDRFFAERPEGSVSTLKIQRTQQEDSAVYLCASSSGLAGATSTDTQYFGPGTRLTVL.

The chain joins TRBV5-6 to TRBJ2-7; D is undetermined. The germline gives CDR1 SGHDT, CDR2 YYEEEE. The CDR3 covers 13 residues. The V gene lost 0 bases and the J gene lost 6 bases, with 10 bases spanning the gap. The CDR3 DNA sequence: TGTGCCAGCAGCTTGGCTGACTTAAGCGAGCAGTACTTC. Protein sequence: CASSLADLSEQYF.